These T cell receptor beta chains were read from a single sample in a study of beta chain features in type 1 diabetes. Method: immunoSEQ multiplex PCR; TCRdb's copy keeps in-frame clones and lacks some. Of over 65,000 clones listed, about a third are singletons. The sequenced sample consisted of stem cell memory CD4+ T cells from blood. Receptor source: a woman aged 18 to 35 in good health. Both conserved end residues are part of each CDR3.

j_call cdr3_length v_call cdr3_aa
TRBJ1-1 14 TRBV5-4 CASSPTGDRTEAFF
TRBJ1-5 17 TRBV23-1 CASSQSLTGRSNQPQHF
TRBJ2-3 16 TRBV14 CASSRGLAGSTDTQYF
TRBJ2-7 15 TRBV6-5 CASSYSGTLHAEQYF
TRBJ2-7 15 TRBV11-2 CASSFFPGHSYEQYF
TRBJ1-1 13 TRBV7-3 CASSGDRWSEAFF
TRBJ2-1 15 TRBV29-1 CSVEDPSGTLNEQFF
TRBJ2-1 15 TRBV14 CASSPLALSYNEQFF
TRBJ1-2 13 TRBV2 CASSAGTDYGYTF
TRBJ1-1 12 TRBV19 CATSLTGLEAFF
TRBJ1-2 15 TRBV7-9 CASSSFGTGVYGYTF
TRBJ2-6 16 TRBV5-1 CASSSGTGSGANVLTF
TRBJ2-2 16 TRBV14 CASSRGIGGNTGELFF
TRBJ2-7 14 TRBV18 CASSQKQGASEQYF
TRBJ2-1 13 TRBV2 CASRSALGGEQFF
TRBJ2-7 14 TRBV25-1 CASSDWTDSYEQYF
TRBJ1-2 13 TRBV11-3 CASSLPGNYGYTF
TRBJ2-7 13 TRBV27 CASSRRDNYEQYF
TRBJ2-2 14 TRBV2 CASGQRGGLGELFF
TRBJ2-6 19 TRBV7-8 CASSLLGLEIASGANVLTF
TRBJ2-7 15 TRBV7-8 CASSLGVASSYEQYF
TRBJ2-6 15 TRBV30 CAWNEHRAGANVLTF
TRBJ1-5 16 TRBV19 CASVLQGTHSNQPQHF
TRBJ2-3 14 TRBV19 CASSIAGGTDTQYF
TRBJ1-5 15 TRBV6-5 CASSYSIRGDQPQHF
TRBJ2-1 17 TRBV4-1 CASSREGSGYSYNEQFF
TRBJ2-1 16 TRBV4-1 CASSQVFTSGKDEQFF
TRBJ2-1 13 TRBV30 CAWDAQGGGEQFF
TRBJ1-5 15 TRBV7-9 CASSSGQFSNQPQHF
TRBJ2-3 16 TRBV5-1 CASSFTGSLGTDTQYF
TRBJ2-5 12 TRBV7-6 CASSAGGETQYF
TRBJ1-4 15 TRBV30 CAWSNSGTGNEKLFF
- 14 TRBV30 CAWSVLGQGFEQYF
TRBJ1-5 14 TRBV15 CATSRDSRWQPQHF
TRBJ2-3 14 TRBV5-4 CASSLGLAKDTQYF
TRBJ2-1 14 TRBV5-1 CASKSGDSYNEQFF
TRBJ2-7 13 TRBV7-9 CASSSSGGFEQYF
TRBJ2-2 16 TRBV7-2 CASSYGLAGRTGELFF
TRBJ2-3 14 TRBV7-2 CASSSRTHTDTQYF
TRBJ2-7 13 TRBV7-9 CASSYQGAREQYF
TRBJ2-1 13 TRBV19 CASSIVTYNEQFF
TRBJ1-5 18 TRBV19 CASSRGQGVTLGNQPQHF
TRBJ2-1 14 TRBV23-1 CASRSEGVLNEQFF
TRBJ2-2 15 TRBV7-2 CASRRDRRNTGELFF
TRBJ2-1 16 TRBV28 CASSLSLARLYNEQFF